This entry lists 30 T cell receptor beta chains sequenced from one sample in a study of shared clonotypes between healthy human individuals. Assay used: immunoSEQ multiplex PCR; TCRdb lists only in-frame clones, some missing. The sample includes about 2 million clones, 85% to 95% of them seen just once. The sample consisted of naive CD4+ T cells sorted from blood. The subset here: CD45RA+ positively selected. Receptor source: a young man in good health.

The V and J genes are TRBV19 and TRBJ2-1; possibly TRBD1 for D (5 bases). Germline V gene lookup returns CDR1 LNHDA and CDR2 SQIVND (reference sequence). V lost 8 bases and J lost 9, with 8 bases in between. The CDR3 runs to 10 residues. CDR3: CASGTGEQFF. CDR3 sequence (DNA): TGTGCCAGTGGAACAGGTGAGCAGTTCTTC. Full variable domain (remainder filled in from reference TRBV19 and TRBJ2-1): DGGITQSPKYLFRKEGQNVTLSCEQNLNHDAMYWYRQDPGQGLRLIYYSQIVNDFQKGDIAEGYSVSREKKESFPLTVTSAQKNPTAFYLCASGTGEQFFGPGTRLTVL.

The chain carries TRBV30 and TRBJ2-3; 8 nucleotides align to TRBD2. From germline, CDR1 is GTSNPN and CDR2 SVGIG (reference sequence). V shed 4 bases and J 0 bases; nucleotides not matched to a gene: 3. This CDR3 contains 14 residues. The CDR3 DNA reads TGTGCCTGGACGGCTAGCGGGAGCACAGATACGCAGTATTTT. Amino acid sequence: CAWTASGSTDTQYF.

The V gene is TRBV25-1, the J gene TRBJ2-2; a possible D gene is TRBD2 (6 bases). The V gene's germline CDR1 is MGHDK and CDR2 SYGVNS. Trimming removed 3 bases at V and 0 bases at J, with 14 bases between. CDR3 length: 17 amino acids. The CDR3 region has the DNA TGTGCCAGCAGTGATCCTCCCGGGACTGCGAACACCGGGGAGCTGTTTTTT. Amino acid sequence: CASSDPPGTANTGELFF.

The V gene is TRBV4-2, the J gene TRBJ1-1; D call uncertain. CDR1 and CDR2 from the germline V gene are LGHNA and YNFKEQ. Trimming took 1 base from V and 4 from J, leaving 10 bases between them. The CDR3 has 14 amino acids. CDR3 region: CASSQASQATEAFF. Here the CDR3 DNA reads TGTGCCAGCAGCCAAGCCTCGCAGGCCACTGAAGCTTTCTTT.

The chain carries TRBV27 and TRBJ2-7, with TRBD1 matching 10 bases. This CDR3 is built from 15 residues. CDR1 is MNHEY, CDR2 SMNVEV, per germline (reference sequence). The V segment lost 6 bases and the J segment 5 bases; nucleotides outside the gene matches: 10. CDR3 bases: TGTGCCAGCAGGTTAAGAAGACAGGGGGCACACGAGCAGTACTTC. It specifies CASRLRRQGAHEQYF.

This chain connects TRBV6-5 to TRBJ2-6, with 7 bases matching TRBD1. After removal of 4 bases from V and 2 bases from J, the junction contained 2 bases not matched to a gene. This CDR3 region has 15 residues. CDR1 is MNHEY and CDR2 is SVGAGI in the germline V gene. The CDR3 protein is CASSSTGTGANVLTF. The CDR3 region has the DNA TGTGCCAGCAGTTCGACAGGGACTGGGGCCAACGTCCTGACTTTC.

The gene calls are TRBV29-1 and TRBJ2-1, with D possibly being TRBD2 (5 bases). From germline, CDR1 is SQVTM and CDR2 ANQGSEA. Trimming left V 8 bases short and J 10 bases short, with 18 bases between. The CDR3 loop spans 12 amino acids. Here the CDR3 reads CSTQNGGTEQFF. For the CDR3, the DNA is TGCAGCACCCAAAATGGAGGTACAGAGCAGTTCTTC.

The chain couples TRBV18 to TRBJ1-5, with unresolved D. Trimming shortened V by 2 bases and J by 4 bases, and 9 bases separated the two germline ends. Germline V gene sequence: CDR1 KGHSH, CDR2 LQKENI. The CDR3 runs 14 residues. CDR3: CASSPSGWNQPQHF. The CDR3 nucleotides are TGTGCCAGCTCACCATCGGGTTGGAATCAGCCCCAGCATTTT.

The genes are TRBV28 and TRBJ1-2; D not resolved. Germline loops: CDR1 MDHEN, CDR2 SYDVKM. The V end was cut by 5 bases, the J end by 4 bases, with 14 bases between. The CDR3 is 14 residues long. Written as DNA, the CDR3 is TGTGCCAGCAGTCTTGGGTGGAGCGGCTATGGCTACACCTTC. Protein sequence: CASSLGWSGYGYTF.

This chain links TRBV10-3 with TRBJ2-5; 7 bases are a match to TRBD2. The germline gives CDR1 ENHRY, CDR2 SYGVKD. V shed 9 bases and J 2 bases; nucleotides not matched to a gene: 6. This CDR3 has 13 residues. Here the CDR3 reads CAISGKQQETQYF. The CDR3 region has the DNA TGTGCCATAAGCGGGAAGCAGCAAGAGACCCAGTACTTC.

Written as DNA, the CDR3 is TGTGCCATCAGTGGGACTAGCGGGAAGGGCGAGCAGTACTTC. Protein product: CAISGTSGKGEQYF. The chain is built from TRBV10-3 and TRBJ2-7; 12 bases line up with TRBD2. Germline lookup yields CDR1 ENHRY and CDR2 SYGVKD. The V and J ends lost 4 bases and 6 bases, in that order; junction bases with no gene match: 4. This CDR3 has 14 residues.

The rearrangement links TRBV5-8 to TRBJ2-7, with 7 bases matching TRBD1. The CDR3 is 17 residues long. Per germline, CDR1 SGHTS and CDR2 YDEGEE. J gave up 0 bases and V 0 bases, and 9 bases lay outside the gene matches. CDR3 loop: CASSLGGSTGLSYEQYF. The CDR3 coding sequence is TGTGCCAGCAGCTTGGGGGGGTCGACAGGGCTCTCCTACGAGCAGTACTTC.

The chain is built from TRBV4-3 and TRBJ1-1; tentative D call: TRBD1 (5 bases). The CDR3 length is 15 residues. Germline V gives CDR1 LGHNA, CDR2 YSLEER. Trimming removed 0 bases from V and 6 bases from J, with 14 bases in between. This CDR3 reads CASSQDPRVGAEAFF. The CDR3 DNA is TGCGCCAGCAGCCAAGATCCCAGGGTGGGCGCTGAAGCTTTCTTT.

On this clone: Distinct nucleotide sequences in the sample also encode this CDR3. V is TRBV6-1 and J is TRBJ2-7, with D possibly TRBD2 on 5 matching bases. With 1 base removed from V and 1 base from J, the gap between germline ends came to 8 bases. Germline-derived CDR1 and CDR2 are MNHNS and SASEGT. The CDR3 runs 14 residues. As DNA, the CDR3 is TGTGCCAGCAGTGAAGTCCCGGGGTCCTACGAGCAGTACTTC. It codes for CASSEVPGSYEQYF.

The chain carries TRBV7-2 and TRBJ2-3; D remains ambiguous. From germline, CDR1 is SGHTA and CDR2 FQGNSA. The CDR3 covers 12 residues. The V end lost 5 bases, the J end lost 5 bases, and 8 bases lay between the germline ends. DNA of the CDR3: TGTGCCAGCAGCCAGACACTAGATACGCAGTATTTT. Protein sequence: CASSQTLDTQYF.

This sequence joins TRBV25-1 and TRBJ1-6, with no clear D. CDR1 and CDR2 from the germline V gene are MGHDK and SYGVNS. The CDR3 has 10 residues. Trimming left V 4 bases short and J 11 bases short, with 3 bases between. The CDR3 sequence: CASSGPPLHF. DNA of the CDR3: TGTGCCAGCAGTGGGCCACCCCTCCACTTT.

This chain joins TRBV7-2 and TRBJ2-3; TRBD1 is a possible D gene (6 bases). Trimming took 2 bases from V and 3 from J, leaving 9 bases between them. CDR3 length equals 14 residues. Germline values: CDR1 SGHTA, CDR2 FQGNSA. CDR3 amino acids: CASSLYDRTDTQYF. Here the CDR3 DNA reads TGTGCCAGCAGCTTATACGACAGGACAGATACGCAGTATTTT.

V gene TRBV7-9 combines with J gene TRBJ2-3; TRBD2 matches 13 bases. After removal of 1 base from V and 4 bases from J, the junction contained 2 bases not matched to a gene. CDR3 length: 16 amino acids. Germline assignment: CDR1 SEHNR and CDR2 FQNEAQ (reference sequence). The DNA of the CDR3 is TGTGCCAGCAGCTTAGGGACTAGCGGGAGCGCAGATACGCAGTATTTT. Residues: CASSLGTSGSADTQYF.

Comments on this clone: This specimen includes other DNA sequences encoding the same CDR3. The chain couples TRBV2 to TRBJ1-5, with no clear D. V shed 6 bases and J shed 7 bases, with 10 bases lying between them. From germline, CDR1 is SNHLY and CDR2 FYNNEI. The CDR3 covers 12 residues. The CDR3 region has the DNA TGTGCCAGCAGCACCGGAAACCAGCCCCAGCATTTT. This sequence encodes CASSTGNQPQHF.

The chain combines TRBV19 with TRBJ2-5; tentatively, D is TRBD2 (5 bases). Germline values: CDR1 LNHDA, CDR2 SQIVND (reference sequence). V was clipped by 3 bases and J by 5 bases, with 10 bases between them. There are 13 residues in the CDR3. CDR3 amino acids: CASSILASETQYF. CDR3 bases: TGTGCCAGTAGTATTCTAGCTTCCGAGACCCAGTACTTC.

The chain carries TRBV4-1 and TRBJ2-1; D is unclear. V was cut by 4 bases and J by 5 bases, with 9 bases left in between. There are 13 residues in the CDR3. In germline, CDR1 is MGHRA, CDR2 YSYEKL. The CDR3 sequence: CASSPLRDNEQFF. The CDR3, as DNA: TGCGCCAGCAGCCCCCTAAGGGACAATGAGCAGTTCTTC.

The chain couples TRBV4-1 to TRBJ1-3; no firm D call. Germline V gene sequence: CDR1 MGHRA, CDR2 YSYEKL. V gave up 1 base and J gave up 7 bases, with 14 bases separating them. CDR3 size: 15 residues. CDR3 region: CASSQGVSSPNTIYF. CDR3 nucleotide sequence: TGCGCCAGCAGCCAAGGGGTCAGTTCGCCGAACACCATATATTTT.

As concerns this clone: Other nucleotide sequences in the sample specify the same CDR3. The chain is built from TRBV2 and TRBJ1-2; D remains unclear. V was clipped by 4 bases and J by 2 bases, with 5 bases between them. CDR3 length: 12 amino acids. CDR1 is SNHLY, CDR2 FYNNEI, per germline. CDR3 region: CASSGQNYGYTF. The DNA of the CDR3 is TGTGCCAGCAGTGGTCAAAACTATGGCTACACCTTC.

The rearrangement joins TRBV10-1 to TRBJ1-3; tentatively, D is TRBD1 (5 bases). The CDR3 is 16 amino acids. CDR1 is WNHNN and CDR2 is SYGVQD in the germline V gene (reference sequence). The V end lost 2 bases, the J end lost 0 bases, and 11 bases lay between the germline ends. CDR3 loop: CASSEGALLSGNTIYF. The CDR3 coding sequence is TGCGCCAGCAGTGAGGGGGCCCTTCTCTCTGGAAACACCATATATTTT.

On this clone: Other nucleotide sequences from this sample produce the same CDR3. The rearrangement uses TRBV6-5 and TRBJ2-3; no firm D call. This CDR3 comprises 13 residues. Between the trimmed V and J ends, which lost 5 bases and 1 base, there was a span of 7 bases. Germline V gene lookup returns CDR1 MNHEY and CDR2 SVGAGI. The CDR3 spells CASSQPGTDTQYF. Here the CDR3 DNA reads TGTGCCAGCAGTCAACCGGGCACAGATACGCAGTATTTT.

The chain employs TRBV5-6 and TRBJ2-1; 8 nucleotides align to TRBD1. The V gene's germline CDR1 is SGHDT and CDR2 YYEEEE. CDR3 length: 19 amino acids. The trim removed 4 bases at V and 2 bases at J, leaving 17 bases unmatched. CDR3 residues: CASSTPGGRVAGPYNEQFF. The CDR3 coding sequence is TGTGCCAGCAGCACCCCAGGGGGCCGAGTTGCGGGACCCTACAATGAGCAGTTCTTC.

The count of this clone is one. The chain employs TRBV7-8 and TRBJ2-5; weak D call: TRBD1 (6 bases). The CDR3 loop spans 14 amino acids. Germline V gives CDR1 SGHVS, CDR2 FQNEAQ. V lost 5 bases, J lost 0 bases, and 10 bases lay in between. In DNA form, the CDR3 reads TGTGCCAGCAGCCGACAGGCGTACCAAGAGACCCAGTACTTC. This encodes CASSRQAYQETQYF.

CDR3 residues: CASSFTGVETQYF. The DNA of the CDR3 is TGTGCCAGCAGCTTCACAGGGGTAGAGACCCAGTACTTC. The V and J genes are TRBV7-9 and TRBJ2-5; 7 nucleotides match TRBD1. This CDR3 comprises 13 residues. Unmatched junction bases numbered 2, after V lost 3 bases and J lost 4 bases. Germline V gene data show CDR1 as SEHNR and CDR2 as FQNEAQ (reference sequence).

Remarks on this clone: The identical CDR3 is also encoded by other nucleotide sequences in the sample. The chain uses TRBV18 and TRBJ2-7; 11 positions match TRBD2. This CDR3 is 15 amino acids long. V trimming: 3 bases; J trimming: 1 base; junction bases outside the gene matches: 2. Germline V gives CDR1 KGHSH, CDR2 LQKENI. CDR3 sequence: CASSPGTSGSYEQYF. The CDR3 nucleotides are TGTGCCAGCTCACCGGGGACTAGCGGATCCTACGAGCAGTACTTC.

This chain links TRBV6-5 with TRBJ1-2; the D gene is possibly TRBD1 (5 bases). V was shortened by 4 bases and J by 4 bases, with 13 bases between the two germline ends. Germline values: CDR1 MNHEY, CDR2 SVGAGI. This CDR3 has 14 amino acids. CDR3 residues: CASSLAREGYGYTF. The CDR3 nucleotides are TGTGCCAGCAGTTTAGCCAGGGAGGGCTATGGCTACACCTTC.